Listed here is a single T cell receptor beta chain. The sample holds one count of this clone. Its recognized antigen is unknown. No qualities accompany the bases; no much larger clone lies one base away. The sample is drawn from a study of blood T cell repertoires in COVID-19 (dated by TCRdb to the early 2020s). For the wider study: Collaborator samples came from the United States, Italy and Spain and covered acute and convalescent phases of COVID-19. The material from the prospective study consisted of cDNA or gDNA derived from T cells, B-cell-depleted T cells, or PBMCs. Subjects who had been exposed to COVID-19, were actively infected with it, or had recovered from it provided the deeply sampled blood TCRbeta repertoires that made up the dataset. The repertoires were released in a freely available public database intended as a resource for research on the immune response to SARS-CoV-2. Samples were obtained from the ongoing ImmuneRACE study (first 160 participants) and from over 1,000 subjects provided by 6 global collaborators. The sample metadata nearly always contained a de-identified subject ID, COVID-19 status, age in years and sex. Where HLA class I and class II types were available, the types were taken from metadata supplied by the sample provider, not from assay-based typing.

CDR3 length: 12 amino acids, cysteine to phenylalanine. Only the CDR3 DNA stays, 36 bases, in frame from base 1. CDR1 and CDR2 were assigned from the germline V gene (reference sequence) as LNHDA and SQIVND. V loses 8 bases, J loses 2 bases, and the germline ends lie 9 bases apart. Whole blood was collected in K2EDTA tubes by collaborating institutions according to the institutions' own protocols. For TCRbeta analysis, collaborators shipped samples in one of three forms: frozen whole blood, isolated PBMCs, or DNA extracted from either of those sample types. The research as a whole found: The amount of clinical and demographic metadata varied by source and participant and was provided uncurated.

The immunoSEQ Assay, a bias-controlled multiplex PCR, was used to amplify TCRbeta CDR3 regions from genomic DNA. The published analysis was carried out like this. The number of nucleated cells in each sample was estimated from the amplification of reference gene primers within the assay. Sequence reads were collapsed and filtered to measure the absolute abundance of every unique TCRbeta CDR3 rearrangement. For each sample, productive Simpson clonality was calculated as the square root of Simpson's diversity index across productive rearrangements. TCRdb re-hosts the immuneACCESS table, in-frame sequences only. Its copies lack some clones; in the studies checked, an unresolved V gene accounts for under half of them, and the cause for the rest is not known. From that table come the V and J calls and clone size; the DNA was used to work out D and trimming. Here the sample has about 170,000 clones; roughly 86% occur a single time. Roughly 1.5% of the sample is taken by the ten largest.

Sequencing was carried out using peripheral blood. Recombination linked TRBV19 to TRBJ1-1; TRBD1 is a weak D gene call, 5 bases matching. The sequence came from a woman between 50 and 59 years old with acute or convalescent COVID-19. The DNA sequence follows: TGTGCCAGTGCCACAGGAAACACTGAAGCTTTCTTT. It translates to CASATGNTEAFF. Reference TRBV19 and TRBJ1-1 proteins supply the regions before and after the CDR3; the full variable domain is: DGGITQSPKYLFRKEGQNVTLSCEQNLNHDAMYWYRQDPGQGLRLIYYSQIVNDFQKGDIAEGYSVSREKKESFPLTVTSAQKNPTAFYLCASATGNTEAFFGQGTRLTVV.